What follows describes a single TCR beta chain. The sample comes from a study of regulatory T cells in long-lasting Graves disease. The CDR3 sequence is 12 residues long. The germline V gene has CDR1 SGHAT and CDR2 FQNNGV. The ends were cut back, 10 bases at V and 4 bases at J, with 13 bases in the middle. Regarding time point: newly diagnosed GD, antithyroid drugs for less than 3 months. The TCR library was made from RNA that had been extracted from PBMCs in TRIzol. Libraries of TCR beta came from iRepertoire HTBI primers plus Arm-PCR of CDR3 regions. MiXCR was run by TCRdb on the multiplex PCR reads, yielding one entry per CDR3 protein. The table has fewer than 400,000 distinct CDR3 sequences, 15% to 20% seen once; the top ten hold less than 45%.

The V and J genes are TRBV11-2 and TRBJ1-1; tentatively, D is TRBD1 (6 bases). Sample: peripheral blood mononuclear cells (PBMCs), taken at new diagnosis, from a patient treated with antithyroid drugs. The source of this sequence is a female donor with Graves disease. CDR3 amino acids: CATYRVTTEAFF. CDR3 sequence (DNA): TGTGCCACCTACAGGGTTACCACTGAAGCTTTCTTT.